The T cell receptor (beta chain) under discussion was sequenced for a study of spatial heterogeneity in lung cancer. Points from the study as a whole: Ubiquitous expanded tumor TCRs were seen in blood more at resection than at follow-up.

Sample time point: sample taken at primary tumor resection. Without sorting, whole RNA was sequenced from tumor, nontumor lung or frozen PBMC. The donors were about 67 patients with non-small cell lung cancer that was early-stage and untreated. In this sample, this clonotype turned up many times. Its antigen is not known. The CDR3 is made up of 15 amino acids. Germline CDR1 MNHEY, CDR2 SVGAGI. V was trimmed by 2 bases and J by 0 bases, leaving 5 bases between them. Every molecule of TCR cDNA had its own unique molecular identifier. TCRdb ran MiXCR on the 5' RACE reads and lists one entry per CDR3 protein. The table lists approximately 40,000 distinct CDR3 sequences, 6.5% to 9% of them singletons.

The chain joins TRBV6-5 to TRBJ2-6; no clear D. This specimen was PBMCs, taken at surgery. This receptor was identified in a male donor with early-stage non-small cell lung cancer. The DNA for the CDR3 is TGTGCCAGCAGTTACGACACCTCTGGGGCCAACGTCCTGACTTTC. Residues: CASSYDTSGANVLTF.